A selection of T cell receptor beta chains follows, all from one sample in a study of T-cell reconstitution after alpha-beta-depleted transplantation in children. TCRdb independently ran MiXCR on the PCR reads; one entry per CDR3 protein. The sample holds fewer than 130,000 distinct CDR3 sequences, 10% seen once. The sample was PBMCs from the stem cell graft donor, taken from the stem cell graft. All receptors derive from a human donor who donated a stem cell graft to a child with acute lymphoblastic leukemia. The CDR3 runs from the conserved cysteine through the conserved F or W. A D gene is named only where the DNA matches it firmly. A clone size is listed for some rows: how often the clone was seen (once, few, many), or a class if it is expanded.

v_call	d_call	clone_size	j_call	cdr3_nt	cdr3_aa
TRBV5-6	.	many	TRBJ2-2	TGTGCCAGCAGCTTGGGGATGCCAGTTTCCGGGGAGCTGTTTTTT	CASSLGMPVSGELFF
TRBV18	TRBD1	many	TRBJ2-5	TGTGCCAGCTCATCCGGACAGGGCGGTGAGACCCAGTACTTC	CASSSGQGGETQYF
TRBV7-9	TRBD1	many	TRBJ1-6	TGTGCCAGCAGCAAGACAGGGGGAAAGGATTCACCCCTCCACTTT	CASSKTGGKDSPLHF
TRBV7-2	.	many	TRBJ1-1	TGTGCCAGCAGCTTAGTAGGTCCCAAGGTCGCTGAAGCTTTCTTT	CASSLVGPKVAEAFF
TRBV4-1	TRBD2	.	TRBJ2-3	TGCGCCAGCAGTCACTGGACTAGCGGGGGGGTATACACAGATACGCAGTATTTT	CASSHWTSGGVYTDTQYF
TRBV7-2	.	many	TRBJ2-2	TGTGCCAGCAAACCTTTCGGGGTAGAGGTGACCGGGGAGCTGTTTTTT	CASKPFGVEVTGELFF
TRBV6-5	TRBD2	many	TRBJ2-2	TGTGCCAGCAGTTTGGGACTAGACACCGGGGAGCTGTTTTTT	CASSLGLDTGELFF
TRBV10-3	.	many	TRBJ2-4	TGTGCCATCAGCAACGCAGGGGCCCTAGCCAAAAACATTCAGTACTTC	CAISNAGALAKNIQYF
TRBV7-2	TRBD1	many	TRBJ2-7	TGTGCCAGCAGCTTTTCCGGGACAGGGGGCTACGAGCAGTACTTC	CASSFSGTGGYEQYF
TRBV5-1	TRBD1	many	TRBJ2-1	TGCGCCAGCCGCATGACAGGGGTGGGGTACAATGAGCAGTTCTTC	CASRMTGVGYNEQFF
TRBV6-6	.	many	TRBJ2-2	TGTGCCAGCATCAAAGAGGGGATCGGGGAGCTGTTTTTT	CASIKEGIGELFF
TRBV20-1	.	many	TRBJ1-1	TGCAGTCGACACGCTCTCACTGAAGCTTTCTTT	CSRHALTEAFF
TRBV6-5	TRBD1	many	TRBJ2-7	TGTGCCAGCAGTTACGACAGGGGGCCCTACGAGCAGTACTTC	CASSYDRGPYEQYF
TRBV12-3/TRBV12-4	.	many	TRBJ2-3	TGTGCCAGCAGTCAGAAAGGAAGCACAGATACGCAGTATTTT	CASSQKGSTDTQYF
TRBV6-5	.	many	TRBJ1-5	TGTGCCAGCAGTTACAGGGATGGGAATCAGCCCCAGCATTTT	CASSYRDGNQPQHF
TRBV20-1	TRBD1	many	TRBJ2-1	TGCAGCACCGGGACAGAGATATACAATGAGCAGTTCTTC	CSTGTEIYNEQFF
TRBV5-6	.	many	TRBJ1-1	TGTGCCAGCAGCTTGTTAGGGGGTAACACTGAAGCTTTCTTT	CASSLLGGNTEAFF
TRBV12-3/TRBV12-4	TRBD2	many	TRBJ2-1	TGTGCCAGCAGTTTAGGCGGGAGTGGTAATGAGCAGTTCTTC	CASSLGGSGNEQFF
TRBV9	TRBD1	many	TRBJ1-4	TGTGCCAGCAGCGTCCTCGGACAGGCTAATGAAAAACTGTTTTTT	CASSVLGQANEKLFF
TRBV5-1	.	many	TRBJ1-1	TGCGCCAGCAGCTTATGGGGAATGGAGACTGAAGCTTTCTTT	CASSLWGMETEAFF
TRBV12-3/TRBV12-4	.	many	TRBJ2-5	TGTGCCAGCAGTGGCAGGAGACTCCAAGAGACCCAGTACTTC	CASSGRRLQETQYF
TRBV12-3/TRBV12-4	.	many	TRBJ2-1	TGTGCCACCTCCCCTAGAGATCCCTTTGGTGAGCAGTTCTTC	CATSPRDPFGEQFF
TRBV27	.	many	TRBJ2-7	TGTGCCAGCAGTTTCCGGGGGGCTGACGAGCAGTACTTC	CASSFRGADEQYF
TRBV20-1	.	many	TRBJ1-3	TGCAGTGCTAAGGGCGGGGGAGCTGGAAACACCATATATTTT	CSAKGGGAGNTIYF
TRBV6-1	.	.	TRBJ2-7	TGTGCCAGCATTGGAGGGGTCGAGCAGTACTTC	CASIGGVEQYF
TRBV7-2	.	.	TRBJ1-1	TGTGCCAGCAGCTTAGGGCCCTCGAACACTGAAGCTTTCTTT	CASSLGPSNTEAFF
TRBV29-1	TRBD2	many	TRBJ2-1	TGCAGCGTTGTAGCGGGAGGGACCAATGAGCAGTTCTTC	CSVVAGGTNEQFF
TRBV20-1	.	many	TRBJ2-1	TGCAGTGTCAAGAGCCCATCGAGGGACAATGAGCAGTTCTTC	CSVKSPSRDNEQFF
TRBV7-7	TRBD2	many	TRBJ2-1	TGTGCTAGCAGACCTAGCGGGAGCGCTGGCGATGAGCAGTTCTTC	CASRPSGSAGDEQFF
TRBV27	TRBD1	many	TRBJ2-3	TGTGCCAGCAGTACCGGGACAGGGCACACAGATACGCAGTATTTT	CASSTGTGHTDTQYF